This TCR beta chain is from a study of T cell clones after liver transplantation. Study in general: Until 12-24 months post-transplant, subjects got standard immunosuppression and no induction. Draws occurred before transplant, before withdrawal, and after complete or failed withdrawal.

V lost 0 bases and J 7 bases, leaving 10 bases between the germline ends. CDR1 is GTSNPN, CDR2 SVGIG, per germline (reference sequence). This CDR3 contains 13 residues. TCRdb's table, derived via immunoSEQ multiplex PCR, lists solely in-frame clones and lacks some. The sample includes approximately 68,000 clones, 80% of them seen just once. Sample: CD4+ T cells from blood, taken before liver transplant. The sequence came from a human donor who received a liver transplant. The chain carries TRBV30 and TRBJ2-4, with D tentatively TRBD1 (6 bases). The CDR3 spells CAWSVNRANIQYF. Here the CDR3 DNA reads TGTGCCTGGAGTGTAAACAGGGCGAACATTCAGTACTTC.